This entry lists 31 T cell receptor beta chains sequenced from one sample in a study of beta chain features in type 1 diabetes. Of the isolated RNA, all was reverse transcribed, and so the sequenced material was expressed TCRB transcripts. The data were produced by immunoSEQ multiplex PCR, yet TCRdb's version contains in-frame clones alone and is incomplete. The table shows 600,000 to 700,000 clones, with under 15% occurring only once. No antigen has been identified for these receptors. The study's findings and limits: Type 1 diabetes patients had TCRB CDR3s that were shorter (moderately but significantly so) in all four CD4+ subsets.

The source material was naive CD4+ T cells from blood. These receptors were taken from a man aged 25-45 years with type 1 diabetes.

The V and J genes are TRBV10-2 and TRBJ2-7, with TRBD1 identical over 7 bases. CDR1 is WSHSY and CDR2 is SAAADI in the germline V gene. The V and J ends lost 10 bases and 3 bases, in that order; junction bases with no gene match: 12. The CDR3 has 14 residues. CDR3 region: CATTESRDSYEQYF. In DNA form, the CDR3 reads TGCGCCACCACGGAGTCCCGGGACAGCTACGAGCAGTACTTC.

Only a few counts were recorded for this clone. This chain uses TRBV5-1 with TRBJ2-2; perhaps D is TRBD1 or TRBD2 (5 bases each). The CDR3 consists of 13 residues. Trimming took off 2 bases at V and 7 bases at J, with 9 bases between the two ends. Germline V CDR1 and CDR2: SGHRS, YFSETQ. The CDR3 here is CASSFPGLGELFF. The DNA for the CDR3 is TGCGCCAGCAGCTTCCCGGGGCTCGGGGAGCTGTTTTTT.

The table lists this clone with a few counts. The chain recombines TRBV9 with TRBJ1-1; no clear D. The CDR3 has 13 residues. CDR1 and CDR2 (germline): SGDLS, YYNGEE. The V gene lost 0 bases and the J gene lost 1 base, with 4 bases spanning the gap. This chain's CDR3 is CASSVASNTEAFF. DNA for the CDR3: TGTGCCAGCAGCGTAGCTTCGAACACTGAAGCTTTCTTT.

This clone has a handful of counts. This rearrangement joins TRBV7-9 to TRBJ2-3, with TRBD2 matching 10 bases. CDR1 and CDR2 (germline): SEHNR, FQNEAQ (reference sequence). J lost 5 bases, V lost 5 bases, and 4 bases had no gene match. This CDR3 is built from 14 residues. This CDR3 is CASSRSGGKDTQYF. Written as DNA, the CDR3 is TGTGCCAGCAGCCGTAGCGGGGGGAAAGATACGCAGTATTTT.

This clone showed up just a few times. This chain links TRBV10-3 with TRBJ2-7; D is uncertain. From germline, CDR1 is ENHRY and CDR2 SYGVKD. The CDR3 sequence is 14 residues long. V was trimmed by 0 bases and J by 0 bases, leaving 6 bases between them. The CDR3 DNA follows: TGTGCCATCAGTGAGTCCGCGATCTCCTACGAGCAGTACTTC. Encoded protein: CAISESAISYEQYF.

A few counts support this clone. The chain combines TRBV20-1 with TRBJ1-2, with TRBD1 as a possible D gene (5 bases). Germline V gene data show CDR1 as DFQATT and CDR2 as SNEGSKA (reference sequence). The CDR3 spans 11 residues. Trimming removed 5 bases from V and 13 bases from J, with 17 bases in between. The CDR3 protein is CSAPVGGVGTF. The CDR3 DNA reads TGCAGTGCTCCCGTCGGGGGTGTGGGCACCTTC.

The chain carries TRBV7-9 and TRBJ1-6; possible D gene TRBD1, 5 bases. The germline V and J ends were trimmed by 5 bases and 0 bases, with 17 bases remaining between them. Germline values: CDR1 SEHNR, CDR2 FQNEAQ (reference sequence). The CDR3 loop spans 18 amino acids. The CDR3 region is CASSPSGRTSSYNSPLHF. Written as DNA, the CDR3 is TGTGCCAGCAGCCCATCGGGACGGACCAGCTCCTATAATTCACCCCTCCACTTT.

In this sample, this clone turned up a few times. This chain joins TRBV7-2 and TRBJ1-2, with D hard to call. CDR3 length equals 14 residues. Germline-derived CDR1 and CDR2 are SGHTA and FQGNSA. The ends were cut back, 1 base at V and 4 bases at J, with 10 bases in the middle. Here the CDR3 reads CASSLVGEGYGYTF. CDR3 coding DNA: TGTGCCAGCAGCTTAGTTGGGGAGGGCTATGGCTACACCTTC.

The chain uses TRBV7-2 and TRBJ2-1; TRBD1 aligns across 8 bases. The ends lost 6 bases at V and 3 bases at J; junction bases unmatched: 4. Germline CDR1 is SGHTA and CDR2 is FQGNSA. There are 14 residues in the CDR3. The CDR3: CASRPDRGYNEQFF. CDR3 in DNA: TGTGCCAGCAGACCCGACAGGGGCTACAATGAGCAGTTCTTC.

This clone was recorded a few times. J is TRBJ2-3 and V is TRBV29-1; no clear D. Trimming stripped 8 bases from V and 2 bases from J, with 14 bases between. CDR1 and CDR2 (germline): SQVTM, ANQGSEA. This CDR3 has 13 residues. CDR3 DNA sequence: TGCAGCCTGCGGCGACACCTCACAGATACGCAGTATTTT. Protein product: CSLRRHLTDTQYF.

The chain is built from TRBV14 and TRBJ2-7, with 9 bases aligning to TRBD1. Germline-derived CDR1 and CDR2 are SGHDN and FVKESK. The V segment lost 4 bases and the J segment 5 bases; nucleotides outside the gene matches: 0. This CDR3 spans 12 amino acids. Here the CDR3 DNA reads TGTGCCAGCAGCCGGGACAGGGACGAGCAGTACTTC. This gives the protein CASSRDRDEQYF.

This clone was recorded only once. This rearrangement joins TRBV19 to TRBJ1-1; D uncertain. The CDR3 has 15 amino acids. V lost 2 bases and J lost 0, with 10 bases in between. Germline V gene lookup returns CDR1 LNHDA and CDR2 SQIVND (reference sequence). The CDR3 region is CASSIHSDMNTEAFF. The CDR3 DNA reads TGTGCCAGTAGTATACACTCAGACATGAACACTGAAGCTTTCTTT.

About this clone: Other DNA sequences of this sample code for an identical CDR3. The CDR3 DNA sequence: TGTGCCAGCAGTTTGAGTCAGGGAGCCTACGAGCAGTACTTC. As protein: CASSLSQGAYEQYF. The chain is built from TRBV28 and TRBJ2-7; D may match TRBD1 or TRBD2 (5 bases each). The ends were cut back, 3 bases at V and 2 bases at J, with 11 bases in the middle. In germline, CDR1 is MDHEN, CDR2 SYDVKM. The CDR3 extends over 14 amino acids.

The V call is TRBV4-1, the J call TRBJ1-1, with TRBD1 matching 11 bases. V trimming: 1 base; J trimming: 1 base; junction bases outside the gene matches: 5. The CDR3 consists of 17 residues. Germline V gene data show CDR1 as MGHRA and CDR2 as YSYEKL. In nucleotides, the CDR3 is TGCGCCAGCAGCCAAGTGGGGGACAGGGGGTCGAACACTGAAGCTTTCTTT. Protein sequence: CASSQVGDRGSNTEAFF.

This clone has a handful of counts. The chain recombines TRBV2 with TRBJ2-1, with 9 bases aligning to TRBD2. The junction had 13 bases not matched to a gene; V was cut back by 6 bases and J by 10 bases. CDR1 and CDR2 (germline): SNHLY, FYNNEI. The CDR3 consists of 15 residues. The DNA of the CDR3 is TGTGCCAGCAGGAGTGGGACGCTCGCGGGAGGGGAGCAGTTCTTC. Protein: CASRSGTLAGGEQFF.

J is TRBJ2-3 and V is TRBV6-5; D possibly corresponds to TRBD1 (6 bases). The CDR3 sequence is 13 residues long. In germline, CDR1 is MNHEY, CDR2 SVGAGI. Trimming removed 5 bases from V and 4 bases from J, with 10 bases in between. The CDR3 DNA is TGTGCCAGCAGTAAACAGGGATCAGATACGCAGTATTTT. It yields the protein CASSKQGSDTQYF.

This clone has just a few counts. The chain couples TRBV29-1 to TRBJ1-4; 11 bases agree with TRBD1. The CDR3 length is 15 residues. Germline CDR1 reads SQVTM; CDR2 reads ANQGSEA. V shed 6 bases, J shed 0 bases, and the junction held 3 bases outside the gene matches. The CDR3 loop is CSVPGQGATNEKLFF. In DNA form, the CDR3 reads TGCAGCGTCCCGGGACAGGGGGCAACTAATGAAAAACTGTTTTTT. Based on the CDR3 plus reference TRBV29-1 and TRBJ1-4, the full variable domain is SAVISQKPSRDICQRGTSLTIQCQVDSQVTMMFWYRQQPGQSLTLIATANQGSEATYESGFVIDKFPISRPNLTFSTLTVSNMSPEDSSIYLCSVPGQGATNEKLFFGSGTQLSVL.

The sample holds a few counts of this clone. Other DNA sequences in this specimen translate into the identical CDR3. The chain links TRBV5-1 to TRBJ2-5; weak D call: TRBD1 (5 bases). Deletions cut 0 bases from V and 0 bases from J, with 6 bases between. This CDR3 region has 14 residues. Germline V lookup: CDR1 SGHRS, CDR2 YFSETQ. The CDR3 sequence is CASSLGQNQETQYF. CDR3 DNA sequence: TGCGCCAGCAGCTTGGGACAGAACCAAGAGACCCAGTACTTC.

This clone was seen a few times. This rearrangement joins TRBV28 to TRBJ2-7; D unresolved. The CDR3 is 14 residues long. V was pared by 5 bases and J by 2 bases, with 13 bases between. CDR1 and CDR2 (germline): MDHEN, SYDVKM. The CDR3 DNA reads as TGTGCCAGCAGTCCCCCCTTCGGAGCCTACGAGCAGTACTTC. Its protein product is CASSPPFGAYEQYF.

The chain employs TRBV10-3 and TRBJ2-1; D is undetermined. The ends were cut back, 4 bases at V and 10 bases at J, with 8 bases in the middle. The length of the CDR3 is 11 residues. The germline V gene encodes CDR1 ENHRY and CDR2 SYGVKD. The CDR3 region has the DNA TGTGCCATCAGTGTGGGCTCCGAGCAGTTCTTC. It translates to CAISVGSEQFF.

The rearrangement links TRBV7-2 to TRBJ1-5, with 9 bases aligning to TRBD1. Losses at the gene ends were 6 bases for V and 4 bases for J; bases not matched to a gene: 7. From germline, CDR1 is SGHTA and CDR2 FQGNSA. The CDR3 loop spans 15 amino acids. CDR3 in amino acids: CASSPGTGNNQPQHF. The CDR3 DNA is TGTGCCAGCAGTCCCGGGACAGGGAATAATCAGCCCCAGCATTTT.

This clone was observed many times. For the CDR3, the DNA is TGCGCCAGCAGCTGGGGTACCTCGACCCAGTACTTC. Translation: CASSWGTSTQYF. This chain joins TRBV5-1 and TRBJ2-5; D is unresolved. Germline CDR1 SGHRS, CDR2 YFSETQ. The ends were cut back, 3 bases at V and 7 bases at J, with 10 bases in the middle. The CDR3 has 12 amino acids. Drawing the rest from reference TRBV5-1 and TRBJ2-5, the complete variable domain is KAGVTQTPRYLIKTRGQQVTLSCSPISGHRSVSWYQQTPGQGLQFLFEYFSETQRNKGNFPGRFSGRQFSNSRSEMNVSTLELGDSALYLCASSWGTSTQYFGPGTRLLVL.

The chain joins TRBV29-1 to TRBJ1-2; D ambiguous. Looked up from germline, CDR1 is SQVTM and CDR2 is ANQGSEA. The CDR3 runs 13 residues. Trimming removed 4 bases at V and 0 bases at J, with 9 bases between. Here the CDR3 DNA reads TGCAGCGTTGGATCAACATCTAACTATGGCTACACCTTC. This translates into CSVGSTSNYGYTF.

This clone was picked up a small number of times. Here the CDR3 reads CASSEVPGASTEAFF. CDR3 sequence (DNA): TGTGCCAGCAGTGAAGTGCCGGGGGCTAGCACTGAAGCTTTCTTT. The chain joins TRBV2 to TRBJ1-1; a weak D match, TRBD1 (6 bases). This CDR3 has 15 amino acids. CDR1 and CDR2 (germline): SNHLY, FYNNEI. V was cut by 1 base and J by 4 bases, with 13 bases left in between.

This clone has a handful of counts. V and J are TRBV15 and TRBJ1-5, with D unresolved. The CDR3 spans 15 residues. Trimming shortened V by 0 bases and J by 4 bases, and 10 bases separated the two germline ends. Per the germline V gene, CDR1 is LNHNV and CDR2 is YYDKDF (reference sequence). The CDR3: CATSRDLGENQPQHF. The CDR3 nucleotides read TGTGCCACCAGCAGAGATCTCGGGGAAAATCAGCCCCAGCATTTT. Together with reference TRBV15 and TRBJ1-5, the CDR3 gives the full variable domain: DAMVIQNPRYQVTQFGKPVTLSCSQTLNHNVMYWYQQKSSQAPKLLFHYYDKDFNNEADTPDNFQSRRPNTSFCFLDIRSPGLGDTAMYLCATSRDLGENQPQHFGDGTRLSIL.

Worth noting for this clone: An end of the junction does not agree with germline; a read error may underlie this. The CDR3 region has the DNA TGTGCCAGCAGCACGTGGACAGGGTCGGAGACCCGGTACTTC. Amino acids: CASSTWTGSETRYF. This chain joins TRBV7-9 and TRBJ2-5, with 8 bases identical to TRBD1. Germline CDR1 is SEHNR and CDR2 is FQNEAQ (reference sequence). CDR3 size: 14 residues.

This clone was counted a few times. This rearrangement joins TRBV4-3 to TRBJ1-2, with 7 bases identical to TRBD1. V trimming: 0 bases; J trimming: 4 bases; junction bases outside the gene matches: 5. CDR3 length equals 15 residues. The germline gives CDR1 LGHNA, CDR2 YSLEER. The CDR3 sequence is CASSQEYRGGYGYTF. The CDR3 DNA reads TGCGCCAGCAGCCAAGAATACAGGGGCGGCTATGGCTACACCTTC.

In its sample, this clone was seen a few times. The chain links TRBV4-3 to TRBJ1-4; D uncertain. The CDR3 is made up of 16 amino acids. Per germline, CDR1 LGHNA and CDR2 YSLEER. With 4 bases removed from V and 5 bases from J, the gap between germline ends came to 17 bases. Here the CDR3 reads CASSPGDGVPNEKLFF. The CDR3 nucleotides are TGCGCCAGCAGCCCCGGGGATGGCGTGCCGAATGAAAAACTGTTTTTT.

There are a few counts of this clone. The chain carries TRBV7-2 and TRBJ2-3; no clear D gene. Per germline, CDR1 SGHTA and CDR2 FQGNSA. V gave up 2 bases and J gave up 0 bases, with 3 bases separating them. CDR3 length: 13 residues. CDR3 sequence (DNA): TGTGCCAGCAGCTTACTGAGCACAGATACGCAGTATTTT. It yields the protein CASSLLSTDTQYF.

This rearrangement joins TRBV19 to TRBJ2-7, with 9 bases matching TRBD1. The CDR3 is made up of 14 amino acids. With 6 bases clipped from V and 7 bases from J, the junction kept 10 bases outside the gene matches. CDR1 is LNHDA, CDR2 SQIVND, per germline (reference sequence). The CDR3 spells CASRPGQGIREQYF. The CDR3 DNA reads TGTGCCAGTAGGCCGGGACAGGGAATTCGGGAGCAGTACTTC.

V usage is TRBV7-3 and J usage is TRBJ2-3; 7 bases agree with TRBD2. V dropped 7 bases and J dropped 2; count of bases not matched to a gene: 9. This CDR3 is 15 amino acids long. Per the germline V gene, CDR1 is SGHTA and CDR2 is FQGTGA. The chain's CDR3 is CASKRSSGFTDTQYF. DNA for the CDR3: TGTGCCAGCAAGAGAAGTAGCGGGTTCACAGATACGCAGTATTTT.